The 2 T cell receptor beta chains below were found in one sample sequenced in a study of cytotoxic CD8 clonotypes in ibrutinib-treated CLL. Libraries were prepared by immunoSEQ multiplex PCR; TCRdb keeps only in-frame clonotypes and omits some of them. The data show about 200,000 clones, with nearly 80% seen just once and 11% held by the top ten. This specimen was PBMCs, taken after 12 months of ibrutinib treatment. The receptors were gathered from a human donor with chronic lymphocytic leukemia.

Turning to this clone: At one end, the junction sequence differs from germline, possibly due to a read error. The V call is TRBV2, the J call TRBJ2-7; 8 positions match TRBD2. The CDR3 sequence is 13 residues long. Germline-derived CDR1 and CDR2 are SNHLY and FYNNEI. In DNA form, the CDR3 reads TGTGCCAGCAGGGAAGCGGGAGAAGGAGAGCAGTACTTC. This sequence encodes CASREAGEGEQYF. Using reference TRBV2 and TRBJ2-7 for the parts outside the CDR3, the full variable domain is EPEVTQTPSHQVTQMGQEVILRCVPISNHLYFYWYRQILGQKVEFLVSFYNNEISEKSEIFDDQFSVERPDGSNFTLKIRSTKLEDSAMYFCASREAGEGEQYFGPGTRLTVT.

This clone appeared a few times. The rearrangement joins TRBV4-1 to TRBJ1-1; 9 nucleotides agree with TRBD1. V shed 1 base, J shed 3 bases, and the junction held 15 bases outside the gene matches. This CDR3 comprises 19 residues. Germline V gene sequence: CDR1 MGHRA, CDR2 YSYEKL. The CDR3 spells CASSQVGQGFRGSDTEAFF. The CDR3 nucleotides are TGCGCCAGCAGCCAAGTGGGACAGGGTTTTCGGGGTTCGGACACTGAAGCTTTCTTT.